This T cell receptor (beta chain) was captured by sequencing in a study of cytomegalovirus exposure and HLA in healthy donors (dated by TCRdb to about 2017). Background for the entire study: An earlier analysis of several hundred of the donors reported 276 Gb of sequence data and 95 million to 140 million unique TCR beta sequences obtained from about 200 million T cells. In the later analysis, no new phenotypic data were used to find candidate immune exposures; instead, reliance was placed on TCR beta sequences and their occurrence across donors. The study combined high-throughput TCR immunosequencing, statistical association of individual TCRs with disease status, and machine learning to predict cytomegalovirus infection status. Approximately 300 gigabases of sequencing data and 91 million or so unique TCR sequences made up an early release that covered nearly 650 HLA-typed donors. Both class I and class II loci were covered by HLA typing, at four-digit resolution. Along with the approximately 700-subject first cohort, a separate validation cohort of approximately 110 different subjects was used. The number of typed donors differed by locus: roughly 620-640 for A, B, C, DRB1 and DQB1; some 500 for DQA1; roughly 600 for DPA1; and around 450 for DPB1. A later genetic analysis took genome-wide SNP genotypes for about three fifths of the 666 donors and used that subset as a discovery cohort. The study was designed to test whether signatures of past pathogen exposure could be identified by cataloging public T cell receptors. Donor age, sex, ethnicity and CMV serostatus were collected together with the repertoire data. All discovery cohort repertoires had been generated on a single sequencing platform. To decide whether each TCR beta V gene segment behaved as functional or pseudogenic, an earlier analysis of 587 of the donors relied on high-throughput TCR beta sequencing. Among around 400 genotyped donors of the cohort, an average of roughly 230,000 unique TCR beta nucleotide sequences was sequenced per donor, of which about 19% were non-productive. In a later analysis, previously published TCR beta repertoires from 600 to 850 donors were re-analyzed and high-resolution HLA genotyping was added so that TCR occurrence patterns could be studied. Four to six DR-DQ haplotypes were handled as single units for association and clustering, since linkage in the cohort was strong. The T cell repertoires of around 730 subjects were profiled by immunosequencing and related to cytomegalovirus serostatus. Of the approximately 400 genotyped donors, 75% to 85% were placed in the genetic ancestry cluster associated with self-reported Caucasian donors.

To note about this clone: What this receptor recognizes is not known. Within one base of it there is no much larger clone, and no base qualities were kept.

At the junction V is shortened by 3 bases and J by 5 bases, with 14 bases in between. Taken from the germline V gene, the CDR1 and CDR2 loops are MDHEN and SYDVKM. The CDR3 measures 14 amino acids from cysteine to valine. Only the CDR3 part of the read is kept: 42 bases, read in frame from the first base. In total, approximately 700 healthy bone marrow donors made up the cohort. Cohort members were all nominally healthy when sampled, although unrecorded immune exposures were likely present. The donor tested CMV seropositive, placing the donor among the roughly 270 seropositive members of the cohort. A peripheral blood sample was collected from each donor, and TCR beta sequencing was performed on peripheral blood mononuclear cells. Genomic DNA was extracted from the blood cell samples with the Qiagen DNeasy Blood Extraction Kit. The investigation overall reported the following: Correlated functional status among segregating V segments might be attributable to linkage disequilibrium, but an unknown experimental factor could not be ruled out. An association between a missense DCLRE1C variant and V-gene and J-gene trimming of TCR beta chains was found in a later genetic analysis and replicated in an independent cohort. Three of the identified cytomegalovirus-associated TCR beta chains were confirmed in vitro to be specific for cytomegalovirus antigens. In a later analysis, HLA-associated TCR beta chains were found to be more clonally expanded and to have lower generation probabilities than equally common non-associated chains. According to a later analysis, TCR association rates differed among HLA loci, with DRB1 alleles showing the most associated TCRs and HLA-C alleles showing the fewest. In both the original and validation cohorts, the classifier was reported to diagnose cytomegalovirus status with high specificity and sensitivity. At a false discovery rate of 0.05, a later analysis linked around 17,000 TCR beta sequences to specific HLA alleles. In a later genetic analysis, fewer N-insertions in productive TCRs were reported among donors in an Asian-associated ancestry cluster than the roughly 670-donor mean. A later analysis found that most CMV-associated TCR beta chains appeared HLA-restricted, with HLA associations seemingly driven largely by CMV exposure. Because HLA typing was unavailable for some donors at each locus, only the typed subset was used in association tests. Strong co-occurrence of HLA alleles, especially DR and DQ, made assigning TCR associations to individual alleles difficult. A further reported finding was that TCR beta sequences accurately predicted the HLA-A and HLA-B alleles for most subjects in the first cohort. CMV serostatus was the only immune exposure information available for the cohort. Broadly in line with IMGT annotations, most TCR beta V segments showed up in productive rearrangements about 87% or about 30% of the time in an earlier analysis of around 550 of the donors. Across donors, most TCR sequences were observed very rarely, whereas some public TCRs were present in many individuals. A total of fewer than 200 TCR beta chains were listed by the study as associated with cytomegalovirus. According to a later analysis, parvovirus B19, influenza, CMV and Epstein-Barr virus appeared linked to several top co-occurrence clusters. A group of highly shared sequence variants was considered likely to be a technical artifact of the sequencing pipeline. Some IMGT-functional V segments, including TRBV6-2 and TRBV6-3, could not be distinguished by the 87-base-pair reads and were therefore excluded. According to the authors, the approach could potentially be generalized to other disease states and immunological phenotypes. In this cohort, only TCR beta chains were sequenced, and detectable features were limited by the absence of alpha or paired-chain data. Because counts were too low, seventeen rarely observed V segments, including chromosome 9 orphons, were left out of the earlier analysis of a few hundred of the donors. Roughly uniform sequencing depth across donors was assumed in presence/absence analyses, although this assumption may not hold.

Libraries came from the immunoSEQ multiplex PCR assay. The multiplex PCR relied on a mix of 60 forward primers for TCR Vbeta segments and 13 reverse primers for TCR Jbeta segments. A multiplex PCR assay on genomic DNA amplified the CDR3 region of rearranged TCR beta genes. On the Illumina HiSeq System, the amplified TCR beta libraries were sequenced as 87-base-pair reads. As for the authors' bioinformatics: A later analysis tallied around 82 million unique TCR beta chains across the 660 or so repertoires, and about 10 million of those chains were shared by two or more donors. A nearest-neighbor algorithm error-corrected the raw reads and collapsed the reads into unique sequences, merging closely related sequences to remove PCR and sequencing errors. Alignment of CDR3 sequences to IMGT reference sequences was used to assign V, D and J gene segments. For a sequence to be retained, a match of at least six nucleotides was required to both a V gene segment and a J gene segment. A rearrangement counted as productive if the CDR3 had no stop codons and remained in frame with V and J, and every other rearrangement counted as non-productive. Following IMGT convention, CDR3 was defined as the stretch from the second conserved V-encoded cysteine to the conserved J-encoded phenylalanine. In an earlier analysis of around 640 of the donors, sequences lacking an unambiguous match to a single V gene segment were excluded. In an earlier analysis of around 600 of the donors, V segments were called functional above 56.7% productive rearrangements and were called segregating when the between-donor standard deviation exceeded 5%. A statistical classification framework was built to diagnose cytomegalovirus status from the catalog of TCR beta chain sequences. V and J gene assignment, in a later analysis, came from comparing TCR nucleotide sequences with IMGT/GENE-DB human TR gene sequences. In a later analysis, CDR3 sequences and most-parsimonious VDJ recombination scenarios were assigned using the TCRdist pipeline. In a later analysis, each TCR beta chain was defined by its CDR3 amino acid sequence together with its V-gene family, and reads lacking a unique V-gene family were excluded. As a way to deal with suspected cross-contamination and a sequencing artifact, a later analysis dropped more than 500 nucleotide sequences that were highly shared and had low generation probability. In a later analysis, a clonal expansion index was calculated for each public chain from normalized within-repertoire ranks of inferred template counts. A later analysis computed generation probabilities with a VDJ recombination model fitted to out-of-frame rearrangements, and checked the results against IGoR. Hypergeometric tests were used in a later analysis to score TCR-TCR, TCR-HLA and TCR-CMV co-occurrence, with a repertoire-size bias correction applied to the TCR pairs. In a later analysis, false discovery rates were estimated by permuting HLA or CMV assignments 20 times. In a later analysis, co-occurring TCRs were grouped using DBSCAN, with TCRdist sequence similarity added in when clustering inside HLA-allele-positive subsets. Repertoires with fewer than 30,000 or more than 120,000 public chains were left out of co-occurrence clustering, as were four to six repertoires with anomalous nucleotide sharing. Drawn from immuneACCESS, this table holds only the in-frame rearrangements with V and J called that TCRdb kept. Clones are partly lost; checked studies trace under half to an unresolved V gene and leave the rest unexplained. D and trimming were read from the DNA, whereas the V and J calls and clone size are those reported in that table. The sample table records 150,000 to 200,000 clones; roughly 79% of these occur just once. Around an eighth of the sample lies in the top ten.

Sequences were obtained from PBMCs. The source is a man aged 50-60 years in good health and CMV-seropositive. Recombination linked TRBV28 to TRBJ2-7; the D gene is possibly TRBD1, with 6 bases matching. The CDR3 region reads CASSLRGQWNEQYV. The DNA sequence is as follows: TGTGCCAGCAGTTTGAGAGGACAGTGGAACGAGCAGTACGTC.